Presented here are 28 T cell receptor beta chains from one specimen sequenced in a study of shared clonotypes between healthy human individuals. TCRdb keeps only in-frame clones here, not all; method: immunoSEQ multiplex PCR. Here the sample spans 2 million to 2.5 million clones, under 95% being singletons. Sequencing was carried out using naive CD4+ T cells from PBMCs. Noted subset: CD45RA+ positively selected. These receptors all come from a man aged 18 to 35 in good health. Some clones in this sample may be carry-over from other donors' samples.

The V call is TRBV19, the J call TRBJ2-6; 8 nucleotides align to TRBD1. Losses at the gene ends were 4 bases for V and 0 bases for J; bases not matched to a gene: 8. The germline V gene has CDR1 LNHDA and CDR2 SQIVND (reference sequence). The CDR3 spans 18 residues. CDR3 DNA: TGTGCCAGTAGTAACCAGGGGGCCCCCGACTCTGGGGCCAACGTCCTGACTTTC. Its protein product is CASSNQGAPDSGANVLTF.

The rearrangement uses TRBV19 and TRBJ2-7; 7 bases map to TRBD1. CDR1 LNHDA and CDR2 SQIVND come from the germline V gene (reference sequence). V lost 8 bases to trimming and J lost 2 bases; unmatched junction nucleotides: 12. This CDR3 contains 15 residues. CDR3 region: CASGRVRQGAYEQYF. The CDR3 DNA sequence: TGTGCCAGTGGTCGAGTTAGGCAGGGGGCCTACGAGCAGTACTTC.

This clone was seen only once. The chain joins TRBV7-3 to TRBJ1-1; 10 bases map to TRBD1. Germline loops: CDR1 SGHTA, CDR2 FQGTGA. There are 14 residues in the CDR3. Losses at the gene ends were 2 bases for V and 11 bases for J; bases not matched to a gene: 8. CDR3 nucleotide sequence: TGTGCCAGCAGCTTAGGACCGGACAGGGGGTACGCTTTCTTT. Protein sequence: CASSLGPDRGYAFF.

The genes are TRBV7-9 and TRBJ1-2; unclear D gene. The germline V gene has CDR1 SEHNR and CDR2 FQNEAQ (reference sequence). V was trimmed by 1 base and J by 8 bases, leaving 11 bases between them. This CDR3 is built from 13 residues. CDR3 sequence (DNA): TGTGCCAGCAGCTTAGATCGGGAGGAAGGCTACACCTTC. As protein: CASSLDREEGYTF.

The V and J genes are TRBV28 and TRBJ2-3; 11 positions agree with TRBD1. The CDR3 has 15 residues. Germline CDR1 and CDR2: MDHEN and SYDVKM. The ends lost 4 bases at V and 4 bases at J; junction bases unmatched: 4. The DNA of the CDR3 is TGTGCCAGCAGTTCGGGACAGGGGGGCGCAGATACGCAGTATTTT. Its protein product is CASSSGQGGADTQYF.

This clone occurred once. The chain employs TRBV2 and TRBJ2-4; D may be TRBD2 (6 bases). V gave up 7 bases and J gave up 1 base, with 11 bases separating them. The germline V gene encodes CDR1 SNHLY and CDR2 FYNNEI. There are 14 residues in the CDR3. CDR3 sequence (DNA): TGTGCCAGCACGGGGGAGTTGGCCAAAAACATTCAGTACTTC. Encoded protein: CASTGELAKNIQYF.

J is TRBJ2-3 and V is TRBV5-1; TRBD1 matches at 9 bases. Per the germline V gene, CDR1 is SGHRS and CDR2 is YFSETQ. The CDR3 loop spans 14 amino acids. J lost 6 bases, V lost 0 bases, and 2 bases had no gene match. Here the CDR3 reads CASSLGQGDDTQYF. CDR3 coding DNA: TGCGCCAGCAGCTTGGGACAGGGGGACGATACGCAGTATTTT.

The V call is TRBV28, the J call TRBJ1-5; 7 bases map to TRBD1. The CDR3 is made up of 13 amino acids. Germline CDR1 is MDHEN and CDR2 is SYDVKM. Trimming at V came to 7 bases and at J to 7 bases, leaving 7 bases not matched to a gene. CDR3 in amino acids: CASTRQGVQPQHF. CDR3 DNA: TGTGCCAGCACCCGACAGGGAGTGCAGCCCCAGCATTTT.

Comments on this clone: Other DNA sequences in the same sample also yield this CDR3. J is TRBJ2-1 and V is TRBV5-1; no reliable D call. Germline CDR1 and CDR2: SGHRS and YFSETQ. The CDR3 contains 12 residues. Trimming cost V 3 bases and J 6 bases, with 7 bases left between them. In DNA form, the CDR3 reads TGCGCCAGCAGCTCCTTGGGCAATGAGCAGTTCTTC. Its protein is CASSSLGNEQFF. Combining the CDR3 with reference TRBV5-1 and TRBJ2-1 gives the whole variable domain KAGVTQTPRYLIKTRGQQVTLSCSPISGHRSVSWYQQTPGQGLQFLFEYFSETQRNKGNFPGRFSGRQFSNSRSEMNVSTLELGDSALYLCASSSLGNEQFFGPGTRLTVL.

This clone was seen only once. The chain is built from TRBV6-5 and TRBJ1-1; TRBD1 aligns across 8 bases. The germline gives CDR1 MNHEY, CDR2 SVGAGI. With V trimmed by 7 bases and J by 2 bases, 3 bases remained unmatched. This CDR3 region has 13 residues. The CDR3 nucleotides are TGTGCCAGCAATACAGGGGGTAACACTGAAGCTTTCTTT. Its protein product is CASNTGGNTEAFF.

The J gene is TRBJ2-1, the V gene TRBV11-1; a weak D match, TRBD1 (6 bases). Germline V gene lookup returns CDR1 SGHAT and CDR2 FQDESV (reference sequence). V lost 2 bases and J lost 5, with 22 bases in between. CDR3 length: 18 amino acids. CDR3 protein: CASSLLSLGADRDNEQFF. The CDR3 DNA sequence: TGTGCCAGCAGCTTATTAAGCCTGGGGGCTGACCGGGACAATGAGCAGTTCTTC.

In nucleotides, the CDR3 is TGTGCCAGCAGGAACAGGGTCAATCAGCCCCAGCATTTT. Protein sequence: CASRNRVNQPQHF. The genes are TRBV27 and TRBJ1-5; tentatively, D is TRBD1 (6 bases). From germline, CDR1 is MNHEY and CDR2 SMNVEV (reference sequence). The CDR3 consists of 13 residues. Trimming removed 6 bases at V and 3 bases at J, with 9 bases between.

This clone has a single count. The rearrangement joins TRBV7-6 to TRBJ2-2; maybe TRBD2 (5 bases). The V gene lost 5 bases and the J gene lost 7 bases, with 17 bases spanning the gap. The CDR3 is 15 amino acids. Looked up from germline, CDR1 is SGHVS and CDR2 is FNYEAQ. CDR3 residues: CASSTRRTHNGELFF. CDR3 bases: TGTGCCAGCAGCACCCGTCGGACTCACAACGGGGAGCTGTTTTTT.

The chain couples TRBV7-9 to TRBJ1-4; D ambiguous. The V gene's germline CDR1 is SEHNR and CDR2 FQNEAQ (reference sequence). The V and J ends lost 3 bases and 0 bases respectively, with 11 bases between them. This CDR3 has 16 residues. The CDR3 loop reads CASSLVISTTNEKLFF. The CDR3 coding sequence is TGTGCCAGCAGCTTGGTGATCTCAACAACTAATGAAAAACTGTTTTTT.

In its sample, this clone was seen a few times. This specimen includes other DNA sequences encoding the same CDR3. The J gene is TRBJ1-5, the V gene TRBV28; D gene uncertain. The length of the CDR3 is 12 residues. Trimming shortened V by 3 bases and J by 3 bases, and 3 bases separated the two germline ends. The germline V gene has CDR1 MDHEN and CDR2 SYDVKM. The CDR3 sequence is CASSLANQPQHF. DNA of the CDR3: TGTGCCAGCAGTTTGGCCAATCAGCCCCAGCATTTT.

This chain connects TRBV28 to TRBJ1-2; 9 bases line up with TRBD1. The V gene's germline CDR1 is MDHEN and CDR2 SYDVKM. After removal of 6 bases from V and 4 bases from J, the junction contained 9 bases not matched to a gene. This CDR3 spans 15 amino acids. Here the CDR3 reads CASRDSGTGTYGYTF. The CDR3 nucleotides read TGTGCCAGCAGGGACTCCGGGACAGGGACCTATGGCTACACCTTC.

The CDR3 loop is CASSQDWQRVQYF. The CDR3 DNA is TGCGCCAGCAGCCAAGATTGGCAGAGAGTGCAGTACTTC. The chain carries TRBV4-1 and TRBJ2-7; D is uncertain. The germline V and J ends were trimmed by 0 bases and 9 bases, with 12 bases remaining between them. The CDR3 contains 13 residues. CDR1 and CDR2 from the germline V gene are MGHRA and YSYEKL.

The chain combines TRBV14 with TRBJ2-3; 13 positions match TRBD2. The V gene's germline CDR1 is SGHDN and CDR2 FVKESK. Trimming took 4 bases from V and 0 from J; bases not matched to a gene: 4. The CDR3 covers 17 residues. CDR3: CASSRWGLAGSTDTQYF. The CDR3 DNA is TGTGCCAGCAGCCGGTGGGGACTAGCGGGAAGCACAGATACGCAGTATTTT. The entire variable domain, with the rest obtained from reference TRBV14 and TRBJ2-3, is as follows: EAGVTQFPSHSVIEKGQTVTLRCDPISGHDNLYWYRRVMGKEIKFLLHFVKESKQDESGMPNNRFLAERTGGTYSTLKVQPAELEDSGVYFCASSRWGLAGSTDTQYFGPGTRLTVL.

The chain is built from TRBV28 and TRBJ1-2; 7 nucleotides match TRBD1. CDR3 length: 11 amino acids. V was clipped by 8 bases and J by 3 bases; unmatched bases: 0. Germline V CDR1 and CDR2: MDHEN, SYDVKM. The CDR3 loop is CASGTDYGYTF. The CDR3 DNA reads TGTGCCAGCGGGACAGACTATGGCTACACCTTC.

The chain joins TRBV28 to TRBJ2-1; 12 nucleotides line up with TRBD2. This CDR3 has 16 amino acids. The junction had 13 bases not matched to a gene; V was cut back by 6 bases and J by 10 bases. Germline CDR1 MDHEN, CDR2 SYDVKM. CDR3 DNA sequence: TGTGCCAGCAGCCCAATGACTAGCGGGAGAACCACCGAGCAGTTCTTC. Translation: CASSPMTSGRTTEQFF.

A note on this clone: Within the sample, other DNA sequences also encode this same CDR3. The chain recombines TRBV5-1 with TRBJ2-6, with D unclear. Deletions cut 0 bases from V and 1 base from J, with 8 bases between. Germline V gene sequence: CDR1 SGHRS, CDR2 YFSETQ. The CDR3 spans 16 residues. The CDR3 loop is CASSLESGSGANVLTF. CDR3 in DNA: TGCGCCAGCAGCTTGGAGTCCGGGTCTGGGGCCAACGTCCTGACTTTC. Full variable domain (outside the CDR3, taken from reference TRBV5-1 and TRBJ2-6): KAGVTQTPRYLIKTRGQQVTLSCSPISGHRSVSWYQQTPGQGLQFLFEYFSETQRNKGNFPGRFSGRQFSNSRSEMNVSTLELGDSALYLCASSLESGSGANVLTFGAGSRLTVL.

The V call is TRBV18, the J call TRBJ1-2; TRBD1 matches at 8 bases. The CDR3 totals 19 residues. The germline V gene encodes CDR1 KGHSH and CDR2 LQKENI. After removal of 2 bases from V and 5 bases from J, the junction contained 19 bases not matched to a gene. CDR3 loop: CASSPVIGPGGSSGYGYTF. CDR3 coding DNA: TGTGCCAGCTCACCAGTCATAGGCCCAGGGGGCTCGTCCGGGTATGGCTACACCTTC.

This clone was observed a few times. V is TRBV2 and J is TRBJ1-1; D is perhaps TRBD1 (5 bases). The germline V gene encodes CDR1 SNHLY and CDR2 FYNNEI. The ends were cut back, 4 bases at V and 1 base at J, with 16 bases in the middle. This CDR3 comprises 16 residues. CDR3 protein: CASSGDEASWNTEAFF. The CDR3 nucleotides read TGTGCCAGCAGTGGGGACGAAGCATCGTGGAACACTGAAGCTTTCTTT.

The chain employs TRBV6-5 and TRBJ2-7; the D gene is possibly TRBD1 (5 bases). CDR3 length: 14 amino acids. CDR1 is MNHEY and CDR2 is SVGAGI in the germline V gene. V lost 3 bases, J lost 2 bases, and 11 bases lay in between. CDR3: CASSYNRKTYEQYF. The CDR3 nucleotides are TGTGCCAGCAGTTATAACAGGAAAACCTACGAGCAGTACTTC.

The genes are TRBV5-1 and TRBJ2-7, with D tentatively TRBD1 (6 bases). The V end lost 5 bases, the J end lost 4 bases, and 16 bases lay between the germline ends. The CDR3 has 14 residues. Germline values: CDR1 SGHRS, CDR2 YFSETQ. The CDR3 sequence: CASSWDTSPYEQYF. DNA of the CDR3: TGCGCCAGCAGTTGGGACACCTCCCCTTACGAGCAGTACTTC.

This clone has a handful of counts. Different DNA sequences within this sample yield the same CDR3. The chain uses TRBV5-4 and TRBJ1-1, with unresolved D. This CDR3 spans 13 amino acids. The V gene's germline CDR1 is SGHNT and CDR2 YYREEE (reference sequence). V was shortened by 0 bases and J by 3 bases, with 6 bases between the two germline ends. The DNA of the CDR3 is TGTGCCAGCAGCTTGGGAAGGGACACTGAAGCTTTCTTT. The encoded protein is CASSLGRDTEAFF.

This chain joins TRBV18 and TRBJ2-1; D is perhaps TRBD2 (6 bases). Germline-derived CDR1 and CDR2 are KGHSH and LQKENI. The CDR3 has 15 residues. Trimming cost V 6 bases and J 0 bases, with 12 bases left between them. Here the CDR3 DNA reads TGTGCCAGCTCTCTGGCCGGGAGCTCCTACAATGAGCAGTTCTTC. It codes for CASSLAGSSYNEQFF.

This chain connects TRBV28 to TRBJ2-7, with TRBD1 matching 8 bases. The length of the CDR3 is 15 residues. With 6 bases clipped from V and 0 bases from J, the junction kept 7 bases outside the gene matches. In germline, CDR1 is MDHEN, CDR2 SYDVKM. Written as DNA, the CDR3 is TGTGCCAGCAGCGCCGGGACAGGAGACTCCTACGAGCAGTACTTC. This sequence encodes CASSAGTGDSYEQYF.